This paragraph covers one TCR beta chain sequence. Its antigen is currently unknown. TCRdb processed the reads anew with MiXCR; each CDR3 protein has one entry. The sample lists 45,000 to 75,000 distinct CDR3 sequences, 33% occurring once. The data belong to a study of T cell repertoires in cytomegalovirus infection. Study background: Public TCR beta signatures marked donors with CMV infection and the matching HLA.

Findings of the study overall: Carriers of CMV and the relevant HLA type were discriminated by public TCR beta frequency. Within the response measured ex vivo, HLA-C-restricted CMV-specific TCR beta clonotypes were dominant.

V was trimmed by 3 bases and J by 8 bases, leaving 9 bases between them. CDR3 length: 12 amino acids. Germline CDR1 and CDR2: LNHNV and YYDKDF (reference sequence). This sequence originates from a human donor in good health (CMV status not recorded). Some clones in this sample may be carry-over from other donors' samples. The chain has TRBV15 and TRBJ2-3; D uncertain. The sample was PBMCs, sequenced either directly or after in vitro stimulation (not recorded which). This chain's CDR3 is CATSSQVATQYF. CDR3 nucleotide sequence: TGTGCCACCAGCAGCCAAGTTGCTACGCAGTATTTT.